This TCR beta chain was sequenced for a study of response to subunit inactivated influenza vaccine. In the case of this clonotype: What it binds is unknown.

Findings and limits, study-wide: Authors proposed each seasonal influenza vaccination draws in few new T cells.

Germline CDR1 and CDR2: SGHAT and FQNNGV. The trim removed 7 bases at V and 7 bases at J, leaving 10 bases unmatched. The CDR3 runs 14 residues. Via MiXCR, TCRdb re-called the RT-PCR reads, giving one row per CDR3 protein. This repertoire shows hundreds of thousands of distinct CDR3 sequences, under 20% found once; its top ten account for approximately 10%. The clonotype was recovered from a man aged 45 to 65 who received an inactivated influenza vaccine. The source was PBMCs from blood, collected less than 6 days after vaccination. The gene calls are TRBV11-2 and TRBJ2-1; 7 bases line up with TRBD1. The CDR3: CASTIEEGANEQFF. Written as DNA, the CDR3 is TGTGCCAGCACCATCGAAGAGGGGGCAAATGAGCAGTTCTTC.